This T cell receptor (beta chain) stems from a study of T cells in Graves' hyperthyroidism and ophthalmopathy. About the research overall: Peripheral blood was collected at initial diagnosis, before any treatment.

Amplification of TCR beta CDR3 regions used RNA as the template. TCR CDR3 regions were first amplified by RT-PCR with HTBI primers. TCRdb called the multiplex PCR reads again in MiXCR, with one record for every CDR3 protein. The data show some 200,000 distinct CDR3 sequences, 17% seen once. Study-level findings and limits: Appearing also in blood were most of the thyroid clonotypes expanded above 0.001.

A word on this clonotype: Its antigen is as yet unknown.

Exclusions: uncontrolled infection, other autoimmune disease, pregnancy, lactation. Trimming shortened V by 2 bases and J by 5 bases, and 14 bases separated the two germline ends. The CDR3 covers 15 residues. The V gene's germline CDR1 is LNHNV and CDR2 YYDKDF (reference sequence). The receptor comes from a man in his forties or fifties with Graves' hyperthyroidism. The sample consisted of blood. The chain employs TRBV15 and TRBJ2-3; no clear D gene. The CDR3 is CATSRRYLGQDTQYF. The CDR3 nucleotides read TGTGCCACCAGCAGAAGGTACTTAGGGCAAGATACGCAGTATTTT.